This is a list of T cell receptor beta chains from one sample in a study of regulatory T cells in long-lasting Graves disease. From the multiplex PCR reads, TCRdb called clonotypes with MiXCR, one entry per CDR3 protein. The data show about 430,000 distinct CDR3 sequences, with under 25% seen just once and roughly an eighth held by the top ten. Sequencing used peripheral blood mononuclear cells (PBMCs), obtained when the disease was refractory, from a patient treated with antithyroid drugs. These receptors came from a female donor with Graves disease. The CDR3 runs from the conserved cysteine through the conserved F or W. A D gene is named only where the DNA matches it firmly. Rows may omit the clone size; those that give it use once, few, many or a size class.

V	size	J	D	DNA	CDR3
TRBV3-1	-	TRBJ2-5	TRBD2	TGTGCCAGCAGCCATAGCGGGGGTTTAGAGACCCAGTACTTC	CASSHSGGLETQYF
TRBV28	many	TRBJ1-1	-	TGTGCCAGCAGCCACAACACTGAAGCTTTCTTT	CASSHNTEAFF
TRBV2	-	TRBJ2-7	TRBD2	TGTGCCAGCAGTGAAGATCTAGCGGGAGTGGGGGAGCAGTACTTC	CASSEDLAGVGEQYF
TRBV19	few	TRBJ1-5	TRBD1	TGTGCCAGTAAAGTTCAGGGGGGGGTCACTCAGCCCCAGCATTTT	CASKVQGGVTQPQHF
TRBV6-1	many	TRBJ1-5	TRBD1	TGTGCCTGCCTCACCGGGACAGGGAATCAGCCCCAGCATTTT	CACLTGTGNQPQHF
TRBV18	few	TRBJ2-7	-	TGTGCCAGCTCACCACTAACCGTCTACGAGCAGTACTTC	CASSPLTVYEQYF
TRBV20-1	-	TRBJ1-4	-	TGCAGTGCTAGGGGGGGCGGGCAGGGCCCTAATGAAAAACTGTTTTTT	CSARGGGQGPNEKLFF
TRBV29-1	few	TRBJ2-5	-	TGCAGCGTTGGTGGGTCGGGAGAGACCCAGTACTTC	CSVGGSGETQYF
TRBV3-1	many	TRBJ2-7	TRBD1	TGTGCCAGCAGCCAAGGGACAGGGGGATCCTACGAGCAGTACTTC	CASSQGTGGSYEQYF
TRBV5-1	many	TRBJ2-5	TRBD2	TGCGCCAGCAATCGGGGGGATGGAGAGACCCAGTACTTC	CASNRGDGETQYF
TRBV4-1	-	TRBJ2-7	-	TGCGCCAGCAGCCCTGGGACATACACCTACGAGCAGTACTTC	CASSPGTYTYEQYF
TRBV6-4	-	TRBJ2-1	-	TGTGCCAGCCAGGTGAAGGAGGGGAGCAATGAGCAGTTCTTC	CASQVKEGSNEQFF
TRBV5-1	few	TRBJ1-2	-	TGCGCCAGCAGCCCCGACCGGGGACGGGGGGCTTATGGCTACACCTTC	CASSPDRGRGAYGYTF
TRBV4-1	few	TRBJ1-4	-	TGCGCCAGCAGCCAGGGTCGACAGATGGGTAATGAAAAACTGTTTTTT	CASSQGRQMGNEKLFF
TRBV7-9	-	TRBJ2-7	-	TGTGCCAGCAGCTCGGCTGGGCGGGAGCAGTACTTC	CASSSAGREQYF
TRBV12-3/TRBV12-4	many	TRBJ1-5	TRBD1	TGTGCCAGCAGTTCCGACAGGGATTACAATCAGCCCCAGCATTTT	CASSSDRDYNQPQHF
TRBV14	few	TRBJ2-5	TRBD1	TGTGCCAGCAGCTTAACCGGGACAGGGGAAGAGACCCAGTACTTC	CASSLTGTGEETQYF
TRBV7-6	-	TRBJ2-7	-	TGTGCCAGCAGCTTTGGCAGCCGAAGCTCCTACGAGCAGTACTTC	CASSFGSRSSYEQYF
TRBV28	-	TRBJ2-3	-	TGTGCCAGCAGTTTAAAACAGGGTATCGAAGCAGATACGCAGTATTTT	CASSLKQGIEADTQYF
TRBV15	-	TRBJ1-3	-	TGTGCCACCAGCCCGGGGATCTCTGGAAACACCATATATTTT	CATSPGISGNTIYF
TRBV3-1	many	TRBJ2-5	TRBD1	TGTGCCAGCAGCCTCTCCGAGGACAGGGAAGAGACCCAGTACTTC	CASSLSEDREETQYF
TRBV20-1	few	TRBJ2-7	TRBD2	TGCAGTGCAGAACAAGGACTAGTCCAAGTCGAGCAGTACTTC	CSAEQGLVQVEQYF
TRBV20-1	many	TRBJ2-7	-	TGCAGTGCTAGAGTTTTGGACCGTGCCTACGAGCAGTACTTC	CSARVLDRAYEQYF
TRBV3-1	many	TRBJ2-7	TRBD1	TGTGCCAGCGGATCCGGGACAGGGGGTGAGAGGCAGTACTTC	CASGSGTGGERQYF
TRBV28	many	TRBJ1-5	-	TGTGCCAGCAGTTCCGGGACGAGAAGCAATCAGCCCCAGCATTTT	CASSSGTRSNQPQHF
TRBV5-6	few	TRBJ2-5	TRBD2	TGTGCCAGCAGCCTATTCCAGGGACTAGCGGGAATAGGGGGAGAGACCCAGTACTTC	CASSLFQGLAGIGGETQYF
TRBV7-3	many	TRBJ1-1	TRBD1	TGTGCCAGCAGGCTCCCTGAGGGACAGGGGTTCGACACTGAAGCTTTCTTT	CASRLPEGQGFDTEAFF
TRBV5-1	many	TRBJ2-4	TRBD1	TGCGCCAGCAGCTTGGCCATCGGGACAGTCAGAAACATTCAGTACTTC	CASSLAIGTVRNIQYF
TRBV7-9	many	TRBJ1-2	-	TGTGCCAGCAGCTTCCTCAATACGGCAGATGGCTACACCTTC	CASSFLNTADGYTF
TRBV12-3/TRBV12-4	-	TRBJ2-2	-	TGTGCCAGCAGTTTCGGGGATTTTGCCGGGGAGCTGTTTTTT	CASSFGDFAGELFF
TRBV5-6	-	TRBJ2-5	-	TGTGCCAGCAGCTCATGGAGGGCAAAGGAGACCCAGTACTTC	CASSSWRAKETQYF
TRBV6-1	few	TRBJ2-7	-	TGTGCCAGCAGTGACCCCGAGGACAGAAATCCCTACGAGCAGTACTTC	CASSDPEDRNPYEQYF
TRBV19	-	TRBJ1-5	TRBD1	TGTGCCTCGAGGGGGCAGGGGGCAAGTCAGCCCCAGCATTTT	CASRGQGASQPQHF
TRBV28	many	TRBJ1-1	-	TGTGCCAGCAGTAACTGGGAGGTCACTGAAGCTTTCTTT	CASSNWEVTEAFF
TRBV19	few	TRBJ1-5	TRBD1	TGTGCCAGTAGTATTGACAGGGGGCCTCAGCCCCAGCATTTT	CASSIDRGPQPQHF
TRBV6-1	-	TRBJ1-4	TRBD1	TGTGCCAGCAGTCCCAGCACAGGGGGCGCGGATGAAAAACTGTTTTTT	CASSPSTGGADEKLFF
TRBV29-1	few	TRBJ2-7	-	TGCAGCGTTACGGCTAGCTCCTACGAGCAGTACTTC	CSVTASSYEQYF
TRBV2	many	TRBJ2-2	-	TGTGCAAGCAAGGGGACGAACACCGGGGAGCTGTTTTTT	CASKGTNTGELFF
TRBV2	many	TRBJ1-5	-	TGTGCCAGCAGTGAATTCCGGGGGGCAGGGCAGCCCCAGCATTTT	CASSEFRGAGQPQHF
TRBV29-1	many	TRBJ2-5	TRBD2	TGCAGCGTCGGACTAGCGGAACGTCAAGAGACCCAGTACTTC	CSVGLAERQETQYF
TRBV3-1	few	TRBJ2-7	-	TGTGCCAGCAGCCAAGATTGGCCCGGGCCGGGGGACGAGCAGTACTTC	CASSQDWPGPGDEQYF
TRBV7-6	-	TRBJ2-2	-	TGTGCCAGCAGCTTTGACCCCACCGGGGAGCTGTTTTTT	CASSFDPTGELFF
TRBV12-3/TRBV12-4	few	TRBJ2-4	TRBD1	TGTGCCAGCAGTTTAGGTTGGAAAGGGACAGGGGTAGCCAAAAACATTCAGTACTTC	CASSLGWKGTGVAKNIQYF
TRBV5-1	few	TRBJ2-2	TRBD2	TGCGCCAGCAGCTTTGGCGGGGGGAACACCGGGGAGCTGTTTTTT	CASSFGGGNTGELFF
TRBV28	-	TRBJ2-5	-	TGTGCCAGCAGCCCGGCAGCTTACATGCAGACCCAGTACTTC	CASSPAAYMQTQYF
TRBV15	many	TRBJ2-7	-	TGTGCCACCAGCAGAGATAGGGGTGGGCCGGGTACCTACGAGCAGTACTTC	CATSRDRGGPGTYEQYF
TRBV12-3/TRBV12-4	many	TRBJ1-1	-	TGTGCCAGCAGTCGGACGGTGAACACTGAAGCTTTCTTT	CASSRTVNTEAFF
TRBV13	many	TRBJ2-7	TRBD2	TGTGCCAGCAGCTTTAGCGGGAAAACCTCCTACGAGCAGTACTTC	CASSFSGKTSYEQYF
TRBV28	many	TRBJ2-5	-	TGTGCCAGCAGTTTTACGGCAGGGGAGACCCAGTACTTC	CASSFTAGETQYF
TRBV7-2	few	TRBJ2-2	-	TGTGCCAGCAGCATTGGGACAATTCAATACACCGGGGAGCTGTTTTTT	CASSIGTIQYTGELFF
TRBV11-1	few	TRBJ2-2	-	TGTGCCAGCAGCTTAGATGGGGCGTATGACGGGGAGCTGTTTTTT	CASSLDGAYDGELFF